This T cell receptor beta chain emerged from a study of shared clonotypes between healthy human individuals. Overall study findings and caveats: In having few donors, the study represented limited genetic and exposure-history diversity. Clonotypes that were shared across four donors made up about 5.1% of naive CD4 clonotypes.

Subsets obtained from CD4+ cells comprised CD45RA+ naive and CD45RA-negative memory cells. Germline V gene data show CDR1 as ENHRY and CDR2 as SYGVKD. V was pared by 3 bases and J by 5 bases, with 10 bases between. The CDR3 totals 13 residues. Only in-frame clones appear in the TCRdb table, and some are missing; sequencing was by immunoSEQ multiplex PCR. Here the sample spans around 1.4 million clones, approximately 98.5% being singletons. On this clone: The target antigen is unknown.

The sample consisted of naive CD4+ T cells sorted from blood. Documented subset: CD45RA+ positively selected. The receptor was derived from a man aged 25-45 years in good health. The V gene is TRBV10-3, the J gene TRBJ2-5, with D possibly being TRBD1 (5 bases). CDR3 in DNA: TGTGCCATCAGTGACGCGACAGCGGAGACCCAGTACTTC. Residues: CAISDATAETQYF.